These T cell receptor beta chains were read from a single sample in a study of control samples from healthy donors and cancer patients. Sequencing used immunoSEQ multiplex PCR; TCRdb keeps in-frame clones, though not all of them. The data contain about 220,000 clones, 85% to 95% of them singletons. Sequencing was performed on blood. These receptors all come from a man in his fifties or sixties in good health. Each CDR3 is given with its conserved first and last residue. A D gene is named only where the DNA matches it firmly. A row's size may be missing; if present it is once, few, many or a size class.

cdr3_aa: CARSLGLGQGINQAQHF; cdr3_nt: TGTGCCAGAAGCTTAGGATTAGGTCAAGGAATCAATCAGGCCCAGCATTTT; v_call: TRBV7-5; d_call: .; j_call: TRBJ1-5; clone_size: .; cdr3_length: 17
cdr3_aa: CSALFSSTFGSPLHF; cdr3_nt: TGCAGCGCCTTGTTTTCTTCAACGTTCGGTTCACCCCTCCACTTT; v_call: TRBV29-1; d_call: .; j_call: TRBJ1-6; clone_size: .; cdr3_length: 15
cdr3_aa: CASSLALNLGEQYF; cdr3_nt: TGTGCCAGCAGCTTAGCACTCAACCTGGGGGAGCAGTACTTC; v_call: TRBV7-8; d_call: .; j_call: TRBJ2-7; clone_size: .; cdr3_length: 14
cdr3_aa: CSVERGDYGYTF; cdr3_nt: TGCAGCGTCGAGCGGGGGGACTATGGCTACACCTTC; v_call: TRBV29-1; d_call: .; j_call: TRBJ1-2; clone_size: .; cdr3_length: 12
cdr3_aa: CASSQDGHLYGYTF; cdr3_nt: TGTGCCAGCAGCCAAGACGGACACCTTTATGGCTACACCTTC; v_call: TRBV4-2; d_call: .; j_call: TRBJ1-2; clone_size: .; cdr3_length: 14
cdr3_aa: CASSESGDYGYTF; cdr3_nt: TGCGCCAGCAGTGAGTCGGGGGACTATGGCTACACCTTC; v_call: TRBV10-1; d_call: .; j_call: TRBJ1-2; clone_size: .; cdr3_length: 13
cdr3_aa: CSVEDWGGEAANEQFF; cdr3_nt: TGCAGCGTTGAAGATTGGGGAGGGGAAGCCGCCAATGAGCAGTTCTTC; v_call: TRBV29-1; d_call: TRBD2; j_call: TRBJ2-1; clone_size: .; cdr3_length: 16
cdr3_aa: CASRRRETYGYTF; cdr3_nt: TGTGCCAGCAGACGAAGGGAGACCTATGGCTACACCTTC; v_call: TRBV28; d_call: .; j_call: TRBJ1-2; clone_size: .; cdr3_length: 13
cdr3_aa: CASSYSWNTEAFF; cdr3_nt: TGTGCCAGCAGTTACTCGTGGAACACTGAAGCTTTCTTT; v_call: TRBV6-6; d_call: .; j_call: TRBJ1-1; clone_size: .; cdr3_length: 13
cdr3_aa: CASRGTGSAGANVLTF; cdr3_nt: TGTGCCAGCCGAGGGACAGGATCGGCTGGGGCCAACGTCCTGACTTTC; v_call: TRBV7-9; d_call: TRBD1; j_call: TRBJ2-6; clone_size: .; cdr3_length: 16
cdr3_aa: CASSLKENTEAFF; cdr3_nt: TGTGCCAGCTCTCTCAAGGAGAACACTGAAGCTTTCTTT; v_call: TRBV18; d_call: .; j_call: TRBJ1-1; clone_size: few; cdr3_length: 13
cdr3_aa: CASSDPSGDEQFF; cdr3_nt: TGCGCCAGCAGCGATCCTTCGGGGGATGAGCAGTTCTTC; v_call: TRBV5-1; d_call: .; j_call: TRBJ2-1; clone_size: .; cdr3_length: 13
cdr3_aa: CAWSVGTGAYEQYF; cdr3_nt: TGTGCCTGGAGTGTAGGGACAGGCGCCTACGAGCAGTACTTC; v_call: TRBV30; d_call: TRBD1; j_call: TRBJ2-7; clone_size: .; cdr3_length: 14
cdr3_aa: CASSIGGASSYNEQFF; cdr3_nt: TGTGCCAGTAGTATAGGGGGCGCGAGCTCCTACAATGAGCAGTTCTTC; v_call: TRBV19; d_call: .; j_call: TRBJ2-1; clone_size: .; cdr3_length: 16
cdr3_aa: CASSLTTGADTQYF; cdr3_nt: TGTGCCAGCAGCTTGACTACAGGGGCAGATACGCAGTATTTT; v_call: TRBV5-4; d_call: TRBD1; j_call: TRBJ2-3; clone_size: .; cdr3_length: 14
cdr3_aa: CSVIKGDIEAFF; cdr3_nt: TGCAGCGTCATTAAGGGGGACATAGAAGCTTTCTTT; v_call: TRBV29-1; d_call: .; j_call: TRBJ1-1; clone_size: .; cdr3_length: 12
cdr3_aa: CASSLVAGTDTQYF; cdr3_nt: TGTGCCAGCAGCCTGGTGGCGGGCACAGATACGCAGTATTTT; v_call: TRBV7-2; d_call: .; j_call: TRBJ2-3; clone_size: once; cdr3_length: 14
cdr3_aa: CATSRVADQPQHF; cdr3_nt: TGTGCCACCAGCAGAGTTGCGGACCAGCCCCAGCATTTT; v_call: TRBV15; d_call: .; j_call: TRBJ1-5; clone_size: .; cdr3_length: 13
cdr3_aa: CASSLEGGVNSPLHF; cdr3_nt: TGCGCCAGCAGCTTGGAAGGGGGGGTGAATTCACCCCTCCACTTT; v_call: TRBV5-1; d_call: .; j_call: TRBJ1-6; clone_size: .; cdr3_length: 15
cdr3_aa: CASSFLSGGATDTQYF; cdr3_nt: TGTGCCAGCAGCTTCCTTAGCGGGGGGGCGACAGATACGCAGTATTTT; v_call: TRBV13; d_call: TRBD2; j_call: TRBJ2-3; clone_size: .; cdr3_length: 16
cdr3_aa: CASTARSPGANVLTF; cdr3_nt: TGTGCCAGCACCGCCCGCTCTCCGGGGGCCAACGTCCTGACTTTC; v_call: TRBV28; d_call: .; j_call: TRBJ2-6; clone_size: .; cdr3_length: 15
cdr3_aa: CASSLVYDSAFF; cdr3_nt: TGTGCCAGCAGCTTAGTTTACGACAGTGCCTTCTTT; v_call: TRBV11-2; d_call: .; j_call: TRBJ1-1; clone_size: .; cdr3_length: 12
cdr3_aa: CAWSEGLSSNQPQHF; cdr3_nt: TGTGCCTGGAGTGAGGGGTTGTCGAGCAATCAGCCCCAGCATTTT; v_call: TRBV30; d_call: .; j_call: TRBJ1-5; clone_size: .; cdr3_length: 15
cdr3_aa: CATLEGVGTGGAPQYF; cdr3_nt: TGTGCCACCCTAGAGGGGGTCGGGACAGGGGGCGCCCCGCAGTACTTC; v_call: TRBV10-3; d_call: TRBD1; j_call: TRBJ2-5; clone_size: once; cdr3_length: 16
cdr3_aa: CASSQDVRGSREQFF; cdr3_nt: TGTGCCAGCAGCCAAGATGTTCGGGGGTCGAGAGAGCAGTTCTTC; v_call: TRBV4-2; d_call: .; j_call: TRBJ2-1; clone_size: .; cdr3_length: 15
cdr3_aa: CASSVYGTGWEKLFF; cdr3_nt: TGTGCCAGCAGTGTTTACGGGACAGGTTGGGAAAAACTGTTTTTT; v_call: TRBV2; d_call: TRBD1; j_call: TRBJ1-4; clone_size: .; cdr3_length: 15
cdr3_aa: CATSGRGGVEAQHF; cdr3_nt: TGTGCCACCAGTGGCAGGGGAGGGGTAGAAGCCCAGCATTTT; v_call: TRBV24-1; d_call: .; j_call: TRBJ1-5; clone_size: .; cdr3_length: 14
cdr3_aa: CASSVVGSGSNTGELFF; cdr3_nt: TGTGCCAGCAGCGTAGTCGGAAGCGGGTCGAACACCGGGGAGCTGTTTTTT; v_call: TRBV9; d_call: .; j_call: TRBJ2-2; clone_size: .; cdr3_length: 17
cdr3_aa: CASSSLERTYEQYF; cdr3_nt: TGTGCCAGCAGTTCCCTCGAGAGAACCTACGAGCAGTACTTC; v_call: TRBV27; d_call: .; j_call: TRBJ2-7; clone_size: once; cdr3_length: 14
cdr3_aa: CASSYWGEQFF; cdr3_nt: TGTGCCAGCAGTTACTGGGGTGAGCAGTTCTTC; v_call: TRBV6-5; d_call: .; j_call: TRBJ2-1; clone_size: .; cdr3_length: 11
cdr3_aa: CASVGQGGTGELFF; cdr3_nt: TGTGCCAGCGTAGGACAGGGGGGAACCGGGGAGCTGTTTTTT; v_call: TRBV6-5; d_call: TRBD1; j_call: TRBJ2-2; clone_size: .; cdr3_length: 14
cdr3_aa: CASSPQAGEGYEQYF; cdr3_nt: TGTGCCAGCAGCCCACAGGCGGGGGAGGGCTACGAGCAGTACTTC; v_call: TRBV11-2; d_call: TRBD2; j_call: TRBJ2-7; clone_size: .; cdr3_length: 15
cdr3_aa: CASSYGMPYSPLHF; cdr3_nt: TGTGCCAGCAGTTACGGGATGCCCTATTCACCCCTCCACTTT; v_call: TRBV6-5; d_call: .; j_call: TRBJ1-6; clone_size: .; cdr3_length: 14
cdr3_aa: CASRQGSGGNTIYF; cdr3_nt: TGTGCCAGCAGGCAGGGCTCGGGTGGAAACACCATATATTTT; v_call: TRBV27; d_call: .; j_call: TRBJ1-3; clone_size: .; cdr3_length: 14
cdr3_aa: CASSSQRAIYF; cdr3_nt: TGTGCCAGCAGTTCCCAGAGGGCCATATATTTT; v_call: TRBV28; d_call: .; j_call: TRBJ1-3; clone_size: .; cdr3_length: 11
cdr3_aa: CATSRDRVGTGEFIQYF; cdr3_nt: TGTGCCACCAGCAGAGATAGAGTCGGGACAGGGGAATTCATTCAGTACTTC; v_call: TRBV15; d_call: TRBD1; j_call: TRBJ2-4; clone_size: .; cdr3_length: 17
cdr3_aa: CASSQTSGGSTDTQYF; cdr3_nt: TGCGCCAGCAGCCAGACTAGCGGGGGATCCACAGATACGCAGTATTTT; v_call: TRBV5-1; d_call: TRBD2; j_call: TRBJ2-3; clone_size: .; cdr3_length: 16
cdr3_aa: CASSPFTGQDQPQHF; cdr3_nt: TGTGCCAGCTCACCATTTACGGGACAGGATCAGCCCCAGCATTTT; v_call: TRBV18; d_call: TRBD1; j_call: TRBJ1-5; clone_size: .; cdr3_length: 15